This T cell receptor (beta chain) was identified during a study of cytomegalovirus exposure and HLA in healthy donors. Findings and limits, study-wide: Most of the TCR beta V segments (in an earlier analysis) were productive either about 87% or about 30% of the time.

This CDR3 is built from 14 residues. Germline V gene sequence: CDR1 KGHSH, CDR2 LQKENI. With 6 bases removed from V and 2 bases from J, the gap between germline ends came to 13 bases. A word on this clone: What it binds is not known.

PCR amplification relied on 60 Vbeta primers (plus 13 Jbeta primers). Using immunoSEQ multiplex PCR, the repertoire was profiled, and TCRdb retains in-frame clones only, with some absent. The data contain more than 85,000 clones, 75% to 85% of them singletons. The rearrangement joins TRBV18 to TRBJ2-5, with D maybe TRBD2 (6 bases). Material for sequencing was PBMCs. The TCR comes from a man aged 25-40 years in good health and CMV-seronegative. Here the CDR3 reads CASSARRGQETQYF. The CDR3 DNA reads TGTGCCAGCTCCGCAAGGCGGGGTCAAGAGACCCAGTACTTC. Supplemented by reference TRBV18 and TRBJ2-5, the full variable domain reads NAGVMQNPRHLVRRRGQEARLRCSPMKGHSHVYWYRQLPEEGLKFMVYLQKENIIDESGMPKERFSAEFPKEGPSILRIQQVVRGDSAAYFCASSARRGQETQYFGPGTRLLVL.